This T cell receptor beta chain was sequenced in a study of blood T cell repertoires in COVID-19. About the research overall: The cDNA or gDNA used as material had been derived from T cells, B-cell-depleted T cells, or PBMCs.

Germline CDR1 and CDR2: MNHEY and SVGAGI. The CDR3 is made up of 16 amino acids. The junction had 7 bases not matched to a gene; V was cut back by 0 bases and J by 7 bases. Recruits, aged roughly 18 to 95 years, lived in 24 US areas. Membership in each cohort depended on participant-reported clinical history. Here immunoSEQ multiplex PCR was the method, and the copy in TCRdb shows in-frame clones only, minus some. The top ten hold approximately 5% of the sample, which has 300,000 or so clones, roughly 87% seen once. This clone was counted a few times. This chain links TRBV6-5 with TRBJ2-1, with TRBD1 matching over 9 bases. The receptor comes from a woman in her 30s who had recovered from COVID-19. Sequencing used PBMCs or T cells enriched from blood (not recorded which). The CDR3 loop is CASSYSGTGSSNEQFF. Here the CDR3 DNA reads TGTGCCAGCAGTTACTCTGGGACAGGGTCCTCAAATGAGCAGTTCTTC.